These T cell receptor beta chains were read from a single sample in a study of blood T cell repertoires in COVID-19. Produced via immunoSEQ multiplex PCR; TCRdb's table is partial and in-frame only. The table lists 130,000 or so clones, 85% to 90% of them singletons. Material: peripheral blood. The receptors were sampled from a middle-aged man with active or convalescent COVID-19. Both conserved end residues are part of each CDR3. A clone size is listed for some rows: how often the clone was seen (once, few, many), or a class if it is expanded.

j_call	clone_size	v_call	cdr3_aa
TRBJ1-2	NA	TRBV10-1	CASSNDRTYGYTF
TRBJ1-3	NA	TRBV19	CASRENSGNTIYF
TRBJ2-1	NA	TRBV5-1	CASSPEAGAVRGEQFF
TRBJ1-4	NA	TRBV28	CASSFQDGGQANEKLFF
TRBJ2-7	NA	TRBV5-3	CARSLGSREDDRTYEQYF
TRBJ1-1	NA	TRBV7-6	CASSQSTGGTEAFF
TRBJ2-5	NA	TRBV19	CASSIRGLGSDIQETQYF
TRBJ1-5	NA	TRBV5-8	CASSLGTGGEGQPQHF
TRBJ2-5	NA	TRBV7-2	CASNAGTLGQETQYF
TRBJ1-1	NA	TRBV19	CASRRDRGSSAFF
TRBJ1-1	NA	TRBV19	CASSTTGPTEAFF
TRBJ2-5	NA	TRBV15	CATSRDQGGETQYF
TRBJ2-1	NA	TRBV28	CASSLLAGKHNEQFF
TRBJ2-7	NA	TRBV20-1	CSGELAYEQYF
TRBJ1-2	NA	TRBV6-5	CASEDSLFYGYTF
TRBJ2-1	NA	TRBV29-1	CSGRLAGVYNEQFF
TRBJ1-1	NA	TRBV2	CASGDRADTEAFF
TRBJ2-1	once	TRBV7-9	CASSLVRGGLAGYNGQFF
TRBJ2-7	NA	TRBV4-2	CASSQDLAGGFSEQYF
TRBJ2-7	once	TRBV19	CASSPGRASRGSYEQYF
TRBJ1-1	once	TRBV12-5	CASGLRQNTEAFF
TRBJ1-2	NA	TRBV7-8	CASSLAADNYGYTF
TRBJ1-2	NA	TRBV6-5	CASSLARYTF
TRBJ2-1	NA	TRBV5-1	CASSLGTSGHNEQFF
TRBJ1-1	NA	TRBV10-1	CASSEGRGTEAFF
TRBJ2-1	NA	TRBV11-2	CASSLSVSDANEQFF
TRBJ2-5	NA	TRBV11-1	CASSLVRGALRETQYF
TRBJ1-5	NA	TRBV12-2	CASRFRGTNQPQHF
TRBJ1-2	NA	TRBV28	CASSGRQGGTYGYTF
TRBJ2-5	NA	TRBV28	CASSLIIAGGQETQYF
TRBJ2-7	NA	TRBV7-8	CASSLARQTYEQYF
TRBJ1-5	few	TRBV6-2/TRBV6-3	CASSSLGGGRSQPQHF
TRBJ1-1	NA	TRBV9	CASSVGGPAEAFF
TRBJ2-1	NA	TRBV10-3	CAITPTGGNEQFF
TRBJ2-3	NA	TRBV28	CASTGDTDTQYF
TRBJ2-1	NA	TRBV27	CASSLWTSRNEQFF
TRBJ2-7	NA	TRBV10-3	CAISRDREYEQYF
TRBJ2-1	once	TRBV28	CASSLDRETVSYNEQFF
TRBJ1-1	NA	TRBV30	CAWSLGQAVGAFF
TRBJ2-7	NA	TRBV4-1	CASSQDVWSYEQYF
TRBJ1-2	NA	TRBV5-1	CASSRGSDSSSGYTF
TRBJ1-2	NA	TRBV23-1	CASIQALQGNGYTF